A single sample is the source of the 27 T cell receptor beta chains below, sequenced in a study of CD8+ T cells in alopecia areata. TCR sequencing used cDNA made by reverse transcription of extracted RNA. Data came from immunoSEQ multiplex PCR; TCRdb stores just in-frame clones and leaves some out. Listed for the sample are more than 90,000 clones, none seen a single time. The specimen sequenced was lesional skin. These receptors were collected from a C3H/HeJ mouse with alopecia areata. This line is of MHC haplotype H2-k.

This clone was detected only a few times. Mouse names are used for the genes. Read sequence stops 4 residues before the CDR3 end, and the germline J gene provides the missing end. The V gene is TRBV13-1, the J gene TRBJ2-1, with 12 bases aligning to TRBD1. The CDR3 has 15 amino acids. Germline lookup yields CDR1 NSHNY and CDR2 SYGAGN. CDR3 bases read: TGTGCCAGCAGTGTCCGGGACAGGGGGCCGGCT. It specifies CASSVRDRGPA. The whole CDR3 is CASSVRDRGPAEQFF.

Notes on this clone: The gene names here belong to mouse. CDR3 region: CASRDITSQNTLYF. CDR3 bases read: TGTGCCAGCAGGGACATAACTAGTCAAAAC. The chain recombines TRBV13-3 with TRBJ2-4; weak D call: TRBD1 (5 bases). The missing CDR3 end, 4 residues past where the read stops, is filled in from the germline J gene. The V and J ends lost 5 bases and 0 bases respectively, with 10 bases between them. The V gene's germline CDR1 is NNHDY and CDR2 SYVADS. This CDR3 is 14 amino acids long. The complete variable domain, with remaining parts taken from reference TRBV13-3 and TRBJ2-4, reads EAAVTQSPRSKVAVTGGKVTLSCHQTNNHDYMYWYRQDTGHGLRLIHYSYVADSTEKGDIPDGYKASRPSQENFSLILELASLSQTAVYFCASRDITSQNTLYFGAGTRLSVL.

This clone was detected a few times. Gene names follow the mouse nomenclature. The read ends 4 residues early relative to the CDR3; the germline J gene fills the gap. The rearrangement uses TRBV13-1 and TRBJ2-3, with D tentatively TRBD1 (5 bases). This CDR3 spans 16 amino acids. Germline V gives CDR1 NSHNY, CDR2 SYGAGN. Trimming shortened V by 0 bases and J by 1 base, and 12 bases separated the two germline ends. This CDR3 is CASSDASGKGAETLYF. CDR3 bases read: TGTGCCAGCAGTGATGCATCAGGGAAGGGTGCAGAA.

This clone occurred a few times. Mouse germline and gene names are used. Incomplete CDR3 DNA: TGTGCCAGCAGTGGACTGGGGGCACAAAAC. It specifies CASSGLGAQN. The entire CDR3 reads CASSGLGAQNTLYF. This chain joins TRBV19 and TRBJ2-4; 10 positions match TRBD2. The read finishes 4 residues shy of the CDR3 end, and the germline J gene is used to complete it. The V gene's germline CDR1 is FNHDT and CDR2 SITEND (reference sequence). With V trimmed by 4 bases and J by 3 bases, 2 bases remained unmatched. CDR3 length: 14 residues.

Points on this clone: The gene names given are mouse names. The read halts 4 residues ahead of the CDR3 end, with the missing end drawn from the germline J gene. The same CDR3 also results from other DNA sequences found in this sample. The genes are TRBV13-3 and TRBJ2-7, with 11 bases lining up with TRBD1. V was pared by 3 bases and J by 0 bases, with 2 bases of the junction left unmatched. Germline loops: CDR1 NNHDY, CDR2 SYVADS. This CDR3 contains 15 residues. The CDR3 sequence is CASSGGTGGSYEQYF. CDR3 bases read: TGTGCCAGCAGTGGCGGGACAGGGGGCTCCTAT.

There are many counts of this clone. This may stem from a read error, because a much larger clone lies one nucleotide away. The listed genes are named as in mouse. The read terminates 4 residues ahead of where the CDR3 ends, so the germline J gene completes it. V gene TRBV13-1 combines with J gene TRBJ1-1; TRBD1 matches 11 bases. The V segment lost 2 bases and the J segment 0 bases; nucleotides outside the gene matches: 0. The CDR3 contains 15 residues. CDR1 NSHNY and CDR2 SYGAGN come from the germline V gene. CDR3 residues: CASSEGQGANTEVFF. The CDR3 bases that were read are TGTGCCAGCAGTGAGGGACAGGGGGCAAACACA.

In regard to this clone: Genes here carry mouse names. The CDR3 end falls 4 residues outside the read, so it is completed with the germline J gene. The rearrangement joins TRBV13-1 to TRBJ2-3, with 9 bases matching TRBD1. Germline trimming cut 2 bases from V and 0 bases from J; bases unmatched to any gene: 1. Germline V lookup: CDR1 NSHNY, CDR2 SYGAGN. This CDR3 spans 15 amino acids. The CDR3 DNA, read in part, is TGTGCCAGCAGTGAGGGACAGGGAAGTGCAGAA. Translation gives CASSEGQGSAE. The CDR3 as a whole reads CASSEGQGSAETLYF.

Of note for this clone: Mouse names are used for the genes. The CDR3 goes on 4 residues after the read ends, and that part is filled in from the germline J gene. Other DNA sequences in this sample translate to the same CDR3. The V gene is TRBV19, the J gene TRBJ2-5; D is perhaps TRBD2 (6 bases). CDR1 and CDR2 from the germline V gene are FNHDT and SITEND (reference sequence). The CDR3 is 15 amino acids. Trimming cost V 0 bases and J 1 base, with 9 bases left between them. The DNA read from the CDR3 is TGTGCCAGCAGTATAGGTTTGGGGGACCAAGAC. This codes for CASSIGLGDQD. The CDR3 in full is CASSIGLGDQDTQYF.

The table lists this clone with a few counts. The germline and genes are mouse ones. The read terminates 4 residues before the CDR3 end, so the remaining end is supplied by the germline J gene. The genes are TRBV19 and TRBJ2-1, with a possible D match to TRBD1 (5 bases). Looked up from germline, CDR1 is FNHDT and CDR2 is SITEND (reference sequence). Deletions cut 1 base from V and 6 bases from J, with 8 bases between. The CDR3 contains 13 residues. Partial CDR3 DNA: TGTGCCAGCAGTATATCAGGGAGTGCT. Its translation: CASSISGSA. The whole CDR3 reads CASSISGSAEQFF.

Points on this clone: The germline and genes are mouse ones. The read terminates 4 residues ahead of where the CDR3 ends, so the germline J gene completes it. The chain couples TRBV13-3 to TRBJ2-1; 8 bases align to TRBD1. Germline loops: CDR1 NNHDY, CDR2 SYVADS. The CDR3 totals 17 residues. V lost 0 bases, J lost 3 bases, and 8 bases stayed unmatched. CDR3 DNA (partial): TGTGCCAGCAGTGATGCAGGAAGGGGACAGGTCTATGCT. Encoded protein: CASSDAGRGQVYA. The full CDR3 reads CASSDAGRGQVYAEQFF.

A remark on this clone: Gene names and germline match the mouse. The read gets to within 4 residues of the CDR3 end, and the germline J gene fills in the rest. The V gene is TRBV1, the J gene TRBJ1-2, with 9 nucleotides matching TRBD1. From germline, CDR1 is NSQYPW and CDR2 LRSPGD (reference sequence). V lost 0 bases, J lost 2 bases, and 4 bases stayed unmatched. The CDR3 extends over 16 amino acids. The CDR3: CTCSAERTGVNSDYTF. Incomplete CDR3 DNA: TGCACCTGCAGTGCAGAACGGACAGGGGTTAACTCC.

This clone was seen many times. Gene names are mouse gene names. Read sequence stops 4 residues before the CDR3 end, and the germline J gene provides the missing end. V usage is TRBV13-3 and J usage is TRBJ1-4; tentative D call: TRBD1 (5 bases). Looked up from germline, CDR1 is NNHDY and CDR2 is SYVADS. The CDR3 is made up of 13 amino acids. Trimming stripped 6 bases from V and 6 bases from J, with 12 bases between. This CDR3 reads CASTPGRDERLFF. The CDR3 bases that were read are TGTGCCAGCACGCCAGGGAGGGACGAA.

Details on this clone: Mouse gene names and germline throughout. Sequencing ends 4 residues short of the CDR3 end; the germline J gene provides the rest. The chain carries TRBV1 and TRBJ1-1; 8 nucleotides line up with TRBD1. CDR3 length: 14 residues. V shed 4 bases, J shed 2 bases, and the junction held 3 bases outside the gene matches. Germline CDR1 NSQYPW, CDR2 LRSPGD (reference sequence). This CDR3 is CTCSVRGPNTEVFF. CDR3 DNA, as far as it was read: TGCACCTGCAGTGTCAGGGGGCCCAACACA.

Concerning this clone: Genes here carry mouse names. With the read ending 4 residues before the CDR3 end, the germline J gene is used to fill in that end. The chain couples TRBV19 to TRBJ2-4, with TRBD2 matching 10 bases. Germline V lookup: CDR1 FNHDT, CDR2 SITEND (reference sequence). Trimming cost V 2 bases and J 2 bases; bases outside gene matches: 5. This CDR3 is built from 16 residues. The CDR3 loop is CASSIGLGVAQNTLYF. CDR3 DNA (partial): TGTGCCAGCAGTATTGGACTGGGGGTTGCTCAAAAC.

This clone was seen at least ten times. Genes and germline come from the mouse. The read finishes 4 residues shy of the CDR3 end, and the germline J gene is used to complete it. The chain recombines TRBV13-3 with TRBJ2-1; D gene uncertain. V lost 1 base and J lost 6, with 5 bases in between. This CDR3 is 12 amino acids long. CDR1 is NNHDY and CDR2 is SYVADS in the germline V gene. Incomplete CDR3 DNA: TGTGCCAGCAGTGATCACACTGCT. It is translated as CASSDHTA. Given in full, the CDR3 is CASSDHTAEQFF.

This clone has more than one count but fewer than ten. Genes here carry mouse names. Coverage ceases 4 residues before the CDR3 finishes, and the germline J gene fills in the end. The gene calls are TRBV19 and TRBJ1-4, with 7 positions matching TRBD1. J lost 4 bases, V lost 0 bases, and 3 bases had no gene match. Germline V gives CDR1 FNHDT, CDR2 SITEND (reference sequence). The CDR3 consists of 15 residues. The CDR3 is CASSIEAGGNERLFF. The covered CDR3 bases are TGTGCCAGCAGTATAGAGGCAGGGGGCAACGAA. Full variable domain (remainder filled in from reference TRBV19 and TRBJ1-4): GGIITQTPKFLIGQEGQKLTLKCQQNFNHDTMYWYRQDSGKGLRLIYYSITENDLQKGDLSEGYDASREKKSSFSLTVTSAQKNEMAVFLCASSIEAGGNERLFFGHGTKLSVL.

As regards this clone: Gene names refer to mouse genes. Coverage ceases 4 residues before the CDR3 finishes, and the germline J gene fills in the end. This chain connects TRBV13-3 to TRBJ2-1; 8 nucleotides line up with TRBD2. In germline, CDR1 is NNHDY, CDR2 SYVADS. Trimming cost V 2 bases and J 1 base; bases outside gene matches: 5. The CDR3 consists of 16 residues. This chain's CDR3 is CASSEGGGGNYAEQFF. CDR3 DNA, as far as it was read: TGTGCCAGCAGTGAAGGTGGGGGGGGGAACTATGCT.

This clone was observed a few times. The gene names given are mouse names. Here the CDR3 reads CASSPGDREAEQFF. CDR3 DNA (partial): TGTGCCAGCTCTCCCGGGGACAGGGAGGCT. The genes are TRBV12-2 and TRBJ2-1; 9 bases fit TRBD1. The DNA ends 4 residues before the CDR3 does, and the rest of the CDR3 is filled in from the germline J gene. Looked up from germline, CDR1 is SGHLS and CDR2 is HYDKME. The CDR3 consists of 14 residues. Complete variable domain (other parts from reference TRBV12-2 and TRBJ2-1): NSGVVQSPRYIIKGKGERSILKCIPISGHLSVAWYQQTQGQELKFFIQHYDKMERDKGNLPSRFSVQQFDDYHSEMNMSALELEDSAVYFCASSPGDREAEQFFGPGTRLTVL.

About this clone itself: The genes and germline here are from mouse. The sequence runs out 4 residues before the end of the CDR3; the remainder is reconstructed from the germline J gene. The chain has TRBV1 and TRBJ2-7; the D gene is possibly TRBD1 (6 bases). The germline V and J ends were trimmed by 6 bases and 1 base, with 10 bases remaining between them. Germline CDR1 reads NSQYPW; CDR2 reads LRSPGD (reference sequence). The CDR3 is 13 amino acids. The sequenced part of the CDR3 DNA is TGCACCTGCAGGGGACAAAAATCCTAT. Encoded protein: CTCRGQKSY. The complete CDR3 sequence is CTCRGQKSYEQYF.

To note about this clone: Mouse names are used for the genes. This CDR3 is CASSDVRQGISNERLFF. The sequenced part of the CDR3 DNA is TGTGCCAGCAGTGATGTGAGACAGGGAATTTCCAACGAA. This chain uses TRBV13-3 with TRBJ1-4, with TRBD1 identical over 7 bases. The read ends 4 residues shy of where the CDR3 ends; the end is completed using the germline J gene. V dropped 0 bases and J dropped 0; count of bases not matched to a gene: 5. CDR3 length: 17 amino acids. Germline V gene lookup returns CDR1 NNHDY and CDR2 SYVADS.

This clone came up a few times. Gene and germline names: mouse. The CDR3 is cut off 4 residues early in the read; its end comes from the germline J gene. V gene TRBV19 combines with J gene TRBJ2-1, with 12 bases identical to TRBD2. CDR1 is FNHDT and CDR2 is SITEND in the germline V gene (reference sequence). V dropped 5 bases and J dropped 6; count of bases not matched to a gene: 9. The CDR3 loop spans 16 amino acids. The DNA read from the CDR3 is TGTGCCAGCAGCCTGGGGACTGGGGGGAAGATTGCT. As protein: CASSLGTGGKIA. The whole CDR3 protein is CASSLGTGGKIAEQFF.

This clone has more than one count but fewer than ten. Mouse germline and gene names are used. The read falls 4 residues short of the CDR3 end, and the missing part is taken from the germline J gene. This chain uses TRBV13-3 with TRBJ2-2, with TRBD2 matching 8 bases. J was trimmed by 1 base and V by 10 bases; bases with no gene match: 3. The CDR3 spans 13 residues. Germline V gene sequence: CDR1 NNHDY, CDR2 SYVADS. The CDR3 here is CAGLGENTGQLYF. The covered CDR3 bases are TGTGCCGGACTGGGAGAAAACACCGGG.

This clone was found a few times. Gene labels here are mouse ones. The read terminates 4 residues before the CDR3 end, so the remaining end is supplied by the germline J gene. V is TRBV13-1 and J is TRBJ2-7, with TRBD2 identical over 8 bases. Per germline, CDR1 NSHNY and CDR2 SYGAGN. The length of the CDR3 is 15 residues. CDR3 DNA (partial): TGTGCCAGCAGTGATGAGTTGGGGGGGTTTGAT. This sequence encodes CASSDELGGFD. In full, the CDR3 is CASSDELGGFDEQYF.

This clone was detected a few times. Gene names denote mouse genes. The observed sequence ends 4 residues before the CDR3 terminus, with the missing tail filled in from the germline J gene. This chain uses TRBV1 with TRBJ2-4, with D possibly TRBD1 on 6 matching bases. CDR1 and CDR2 (germline): NSQYPW, LRSPGD (reference sequence). Trimming took off 0 bases at V and 0 bases at J, with 10 bases between the two ends. The CDR3 runs to 16 residues. The sequenced CDR3 bases are TGCACCTGCAGTGCAGATCCAGGGGCAAGTCAAAAC. It encodes CTCSADPGASQN. The whole CDR3 region reads CTCSADPGASQNTLYF.

This clone was counted between two and nine times. There is a difference at residue 13 between the TCRdb protein and the DNA translation, so the protein given here was translated from the DNA. These gene names are mouse names. The observed sequence ends 3 residues before the CDR3 terminus, with the missing tail filled in from the germline J gene. This chain links TRBV17 with TRBJ1-3; D not certain. CDR3 length: 16 amino acids. V lost 1 base to trimming and J lost 0 bases, with 10 bases between them. Germline CDR1 reads MNHDT; CDR2 reads YYDKIL. CDR3 bases read: TGTGCTAGCAGTAGAGGACAATTATATTCTGGAAATACG. This gives the protein CASSRGQLYSGNT. The whole CDR3 reads CASSRGQLYSGNTLYF.

The table lists this clone with a few counts. Gene names follow the mouse nomenclature. The read terminates 4 residues before the CDR3 end, so the remaining end is supplied by the germline J gene. V gene TRBV13-3 combines with J gene TRBJ2-5; D is undetermined. Trimming stripped 1 base from V and 3 bases from J, with 6 bases between. This CDR3 spans 13 amino acids. Germline CDR1 reads NNHDY; CDR2 reads SYVADS. CDR3 DNA, as far as it was read: TGTGCCAGCAGTGATTCGCAGCAAGAC. As protein: CASSDSQQD. The CDR3 in full is CASSDSQQDTQYF.

This clone was detected only a few times. Gene names denote mouse genes. Read data end 4 residues before the CDR3 end; the end is taken from the germline J gene. The rearrangement joins TRBV13-3 to TRBJ1-1, with 9 bases matching TRBD1. The V gene's germline CDR1 is NNHDY and CDR2 SYVADS. The CDR3 contains 15 residues. This CDR3 is CASRTRDRAGTEVFF. Incomplete CDR3 DNA: TGTGCCAGCAGGACCCGGGACAGGGCGGGAACA.